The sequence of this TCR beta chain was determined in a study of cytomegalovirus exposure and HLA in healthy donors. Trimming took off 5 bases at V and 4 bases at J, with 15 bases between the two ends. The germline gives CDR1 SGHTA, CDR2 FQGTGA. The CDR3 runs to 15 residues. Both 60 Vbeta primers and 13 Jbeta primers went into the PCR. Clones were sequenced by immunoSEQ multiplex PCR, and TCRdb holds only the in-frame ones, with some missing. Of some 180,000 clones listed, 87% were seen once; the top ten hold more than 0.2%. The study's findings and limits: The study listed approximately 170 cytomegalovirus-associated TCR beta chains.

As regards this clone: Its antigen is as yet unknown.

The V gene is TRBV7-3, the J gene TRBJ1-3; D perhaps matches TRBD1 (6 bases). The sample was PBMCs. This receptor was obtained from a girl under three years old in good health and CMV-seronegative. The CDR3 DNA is TGTGCCAGCAGCCCGGGACAACGCCGCGGAAACACCATATATTTT. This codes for CASSPGQRRGNTIYF.